This TCR beta chain was sequenced for a study of T cells in Graves' hyperthyroidism and ophthalmopathy. Between the trimmed V and J ends, which lost 4 bases and 8 bases, there was a span of 14 bases. The CDR3 covers 14 residues. CDR1 and CDR2 from the germline V gene are SNHLY and FYNNEI. Regions amplified from RNA transcripts were the TCR beta CDR3 regions. The TCR CDR3 was amplified in a first-round RT-PCR using the HTBI primer set. TCRdb fed the multiplex PCR reads into MiXCR, producing one record per CDR3 protein. The data contain 600,000 to 850,000 distinct CDR3 sequences, over 15% of them seen just once; the ten biggest clones take up over 15%. This clonotype was detected ten times or more. Its antigen is currently unknown. Study results and caveats: Most thyroid clonotypes expanded above 0.001 appeared in blood too.

The sequence derives from a woman aged 45-60 years with Graves' hyperthyroidism that later progressed to Graves' ophthalmopathy. The chain uses TRBV2 and TRBJ1-4; D remains ambiguous. Material: blood. CDR3 residues: CASSVGSLPEKLFF. CDR3 DNA sequence: TGTGCCAGCAGTGTAGGGTCCCTTCCCGAAAAACTGTTTTTT. Full variable domain (outside the CDR3, taken from reference TRBV2 and TRBJ1-4): EPEVTQTPSHQVTQMGQEVILRCVPISNHLYFYWYRQILGQKVEFLVSFYNNEISEKSEIFDDQFSVERPDGSNFTLKIRSTKLEDSAMYFCASSVGSLPEKLFFGSGTQLSVL.